The 7 T cell receptor beta chains presented below share a single source sample, sequenced in a study of T-cell reconstitution after alpha-beta-depleted transplantation in children. Unique molecular identifiers were built into the TCRbeta library. MiXCR was run by TCRdb on the PCR reads, yielding one entry per CDR3 protein. The sample shows hundreds of thousands of distinct CDR3 sequences, 10% to 15% of them seen only once. The input for sequencing was PBMCs, mostly from graft donor cells, taken 360 days after TCRalphabeta/CD19-depleted stem cell transplant. The receptor set was obtained from a male patient younger than 18 who had a stem cell transplant for acute myeloid leukemia, so the T cells may come from the graft donor.

V is TRBV5-5 and J is TRBJ2-1; TRBD2 matches at 7 bases. Germline CDR1 is SGHKS and CDR2 is YYEKEE (reference sequence). This CDR3 is built from 15 residues. The V gene end was trimmed by 2 bases and the J gene end by 7 bases; junction bases not matched to a gene: 9. CDR3 region: CASSLGSGLGNEQFF. The CDR3 DNA is TGTGCCAGCAGCTTAGGTAGCGGGTTGGGAAATGAGCAGTTCTTC.

This clonotype has a handful of counts. The chain has TRBV5-1 and TRBJ2-2, with 7 bases fitting TRBD2. The CDR3 extends over 16 amino acids. V shed 0 bases and J 4 bases; nucleotides not matched to a gene: 6. Germline lookup yields CDR1 SGHRS and CDR2 YFSETQ. CDR3 in amino acids: CASSLVGGRVTGELFF. The DNA for the CDR3 is TGCGCCAGCAGCTTGGTAGGCGGGAGAGTCACCGGGGAGCTGTTTTTT. The complete variable domain, with remaining parts taken from reference TRBV5-1 and TRBJ2-2, reads KAGVTQTPRYLIKTRGQQVTLSCSPISGHRSVSWYQQTPGQGLQFLFEYFSETQRNKGNFPGRFSGRQFSNSRSEMNVSTLELGDSALYLCASSLVGGRVTGELFFGEGSRLTVL.

The V and J genes are TRBV24-1 and TRBJ2-5; D is unclear. Germline values: CDR1 KGHDR, CDR2 SFDVKD. The CDR3 runs 15 residues. With 4 bases removed from V and 1 base from J, the gap between germline ends came to 12 bases. For the CDR3, the DNA is TGTGCCACCAGTGACCCACAGCAGATCCAAGAGACCCAGTACTTC. This translates into CATSDPQQIQETQYF.

The CDR3 DNA is TGTGCCAGCAGTGAAGCGGACCATAGGAGCAATCAGCCCCAGCATTTT. Translation: CASSEADHRSNQPQHF. V is TRBV2 and J is TRBJ1-5; D is unresolved. CDR3 length: 16 amino acids. The germline CDR1 and CDR2 sequences are SNHLY and FYNNEI. The V end was cut by 0 bases, the J end by 1 base, with 10 bases between.

The V call is TRBV6-2 or TRBV6-3, the J call TRBJ2-2; possible D gene TRBD2, 5 bases. Trimming left V 5 bases short and J 6 bases short, with 13 bases between. Germline CDR1 and CDR2: MNHEY and SVGEGT. This CDR3 comprises 14 residues. The CDR3 sequence: CASSPLVVPGELFF. The CDR3 region has the DNA TGTGCCAGCAGTCCACTAGTCGTTCCCGGGGAGCTGTTTTTT.

This clonotype came up once. V gene TRBV28 combines with J gene TRBJ1-4; D ambiguous. The V gene lost 2 bases and the J gene lost 0 bases, with 10 bases spanning the gap. Per the germline V gene, CDR1 is MDHEN and CDR2 is SYDVKM. CDR3 length: 16 residues. CDR3 DNA: TGTGCCAGCAGTTTAAGCCTAGATGCAACTAATGAAAAACTGTTTTTT. As protein: CASSLSLDATNEKLFF.

This sequence joins TRBV4-3 and TRBJ2-1; no definite D call. The CDR3 runs 15 residues. Trimming took 4 bases from V and 0 from J, leaving 10 bases between them. Germline-derived CDR1 and CDR2 are LGHNA and YSLEER. CDR3: CASSRRGGSYNEQFF. In DNA form, the CDR3 reads TGCGCCAGCAGCCGCCGAGGTGGCTCCTACAATGAGCAGTTCTTC.